This T cell receptor (beta chain) is from a study of T cell responses to AZD1222 COVID-19 vaccine (dated by TCRdb to 2020 to 2023). Context from the whole study: TCR sequencing was performed for about 250 trial participants, of whom 200 to 220 were given two doses of AZD1222 and around 26 were given two doses of MenACWY control vaccine. Trial participants were enrolled into age subgroups of 18-55, 56-69 and 70-plus years, which contained about 150, 28 and 57 TCR-sequenced participants, respectively. Overall study results and their limits: The vaccine-associated CD4 TCRs covered the entire spike protein, and the dominant responses fell in regions 160-218 and 743-854. Conclusions about previously exposed vaccinees are limited because only a handful of AZD1222 recipients were SARS-CoV-2 seropositive at baseline. Nearly half of unique spike-specific TCRs reportedly recognized epitopes outside regions mutated in the B.1.351 and B.1.1.7 variants. Most participants were white British and females outnumbered males, and the authors suggested that clonal diversity may have been underestimated. Because no day 14 peak-response samples were available, repertoires were characterized only after the peak T cell response. After two AZD1222 doses, spike-specific TCR breadth and depth were significantly higher than at day 0 and than in MenACWY recipients. In the small 56-69-year group, the increase in depth fell short of significance, most likely because of low power.

The time point tag for this specimen amounts to: about 28 days (+/-7) after the second vaccine dose. Because spike-specific TCR depth and breadth did not differ between the two schedules, AZD1222 recipients who got a second dose at roughly 4 weeks were pooled with those who got a second dose at roughly 12 weeks. Samples from vaccinated people were obtained from the UK trials COV001 and COV002, which included a single-blind randomized controlled phase 2/3 trial of AZD1222 (ChAdOx1 nCoV-19) in healthy adults. For TCRbeta chain sequencing, PBMC samples were collected from trial participants at day 0 and at day 28 after the second dose. The CDR3 regions of human TCRbeta chains were analyzed by immunosequencing. Per the source publication's procedure: TCRs in the repertoires were compared against a reference library of SARS-CoV-2-specific TCRs that had been generated with the MIRA antigen-specificity platform. Breadth was defined as the fraction of unique TCRs that were SARS-CoV-2-associated. Depth was defined as the fraction of total T cells that were SARS-CoV-2-associated. Using the MIRA data, every spike-specific TCR was mapped to the spike region that the TCR reacted to and assigned to either a CD4 or a CD8 class. Log10-transformed breadth and depth values were compared by one-way ANOVA with Sidak's multiple comparisons tests. In TCRdb, the immuneACCESS table is reduced to in-frame sequences with V and J assigned. These tables do not hold every clone; where another copy was compared, an unresolved V gene accounts for under half, and the others remain unexplained. V and J calls and clone size are those listed in that table; D and trimming were worked out from the DNA. Counted in this sample were 200,000 or so clones; about 94% of them appeared once. The ten top clones hold about 1% of the sample.

About this clone: This clone's antigen is unknown. Per-nucleotide qualities are absent, and no much larger clonotype sits a single base away.

As encoded in the germline V gene, CDR1 is MNHEY while CDR2 is SVGEGT. Inclusive of the bounding cysteine and phenylalanine, the CDR3 is 15 residues long. Solely the CDR3 DNA is kept, with 45 bases framed from the first base. V is shortened by 0 bases, J by 3 bases, and the region joining them spans 12 bases. The chain links TRBV6-2 or TRBV6-3 with TRBJ2-7; the D gene assignment is ambiguous. Source: peripheral blood, taken 28 days after the second AZD1222 dose. The sequence derives from an adult who received the AZD1222 COVID-19 vaccine. Read as DNA, the sequence is TGTGCCAGCAGTTACTCGATGCGGCAGGACTACGAGCAGTACTTC. This sequence encodes CASSYSMRQDYEQYF.